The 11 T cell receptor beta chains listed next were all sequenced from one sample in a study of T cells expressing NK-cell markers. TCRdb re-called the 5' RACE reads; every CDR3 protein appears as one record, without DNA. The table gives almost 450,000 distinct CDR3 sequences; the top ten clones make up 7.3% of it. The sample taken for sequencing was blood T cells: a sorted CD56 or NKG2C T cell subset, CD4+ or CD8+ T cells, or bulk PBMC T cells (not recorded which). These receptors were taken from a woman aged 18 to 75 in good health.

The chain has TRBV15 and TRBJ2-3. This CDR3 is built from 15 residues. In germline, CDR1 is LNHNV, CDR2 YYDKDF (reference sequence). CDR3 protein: CATSTRTGSTDTQYF.

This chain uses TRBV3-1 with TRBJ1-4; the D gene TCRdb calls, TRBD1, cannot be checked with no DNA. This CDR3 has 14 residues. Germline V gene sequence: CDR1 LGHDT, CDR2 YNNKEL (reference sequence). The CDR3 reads CASSPRDTDEKLFF.

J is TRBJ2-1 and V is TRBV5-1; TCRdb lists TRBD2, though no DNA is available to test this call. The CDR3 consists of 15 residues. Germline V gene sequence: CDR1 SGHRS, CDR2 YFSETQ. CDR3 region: CASSLASGGYNEQFF. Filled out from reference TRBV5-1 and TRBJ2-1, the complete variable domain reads KAGVTQTPRYLIKTRGQQVTLSCSPISGHRSVSWYQQTPGQGLQFLFEYFSETQRNKGNFPGRFSGRQFSNSRSEMNVSTLELGDSALYLCASSLASGGYNEQFFGPGTRLTVL.

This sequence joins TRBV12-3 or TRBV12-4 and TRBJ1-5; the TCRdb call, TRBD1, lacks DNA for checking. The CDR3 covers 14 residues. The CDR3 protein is CVSRPTGNNQPQHF.

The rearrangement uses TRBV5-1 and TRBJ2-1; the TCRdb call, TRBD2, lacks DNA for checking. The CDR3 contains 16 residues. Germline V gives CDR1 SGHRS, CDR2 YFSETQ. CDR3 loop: CASSAQAGLSGNEQFF.

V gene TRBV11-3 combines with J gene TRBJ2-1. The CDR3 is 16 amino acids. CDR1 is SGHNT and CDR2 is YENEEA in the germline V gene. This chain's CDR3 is CASSLEPSGSYNEQFF.

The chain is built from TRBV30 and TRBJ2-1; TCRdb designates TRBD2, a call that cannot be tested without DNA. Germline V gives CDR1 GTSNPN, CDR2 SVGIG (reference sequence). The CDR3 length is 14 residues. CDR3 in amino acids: CAWSVGGRVNEQFF.

The CDR3 spells CASSLGTGAGQPQHF. V usage is TRBV7-2 and J usage is TRBJ1-5; the D call from TCRdb, TRBD1, cannot be confirmed without DNA. This CDR3 region has 15 residues. Germline V CDR1 and CDR2: SGHTA, FQGNSA.

The CDR3 loop is CASVRGMNTEAFF. The chain links TRBV19 to TRBJ1-1. CDR1 and CDR2 (germline): LNHDA, SQIVND (reference sequence). CDR3 length: 13 amino acids.

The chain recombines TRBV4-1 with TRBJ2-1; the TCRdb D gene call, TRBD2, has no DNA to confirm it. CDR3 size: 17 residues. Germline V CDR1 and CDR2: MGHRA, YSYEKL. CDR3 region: CASSQEGVAGGYNEQFF.

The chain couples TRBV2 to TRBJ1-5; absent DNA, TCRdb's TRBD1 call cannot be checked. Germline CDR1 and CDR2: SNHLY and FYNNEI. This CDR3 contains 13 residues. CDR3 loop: CASRTAQGPPQHF.